The 11 T cell receptor beta chains below come from one sample, sequenced in a study of T cells after yellow fever vaccination. TCRdb re-called the 5' RACE reads through MiXCR, storing one row per CDR3 protein. Counted here are approximately 120,000 distinct CDR3 sequences, roughly 15% occurring once; the ten biggest clones make up roughly 44%. The input for sequencing was CD8+ T cells sorted from PBMCs, taken 5 days after the yellow fever booster vaccination. All receptors derive from a man in his late teens or twenties who received the YFV17D yellow fever vaccine.

This clonotype was recorded a few times. The CDR3 DNA reads TGTGCCAGCAGCCTGTGGGACAGTTCCCTTAACTATGGCTACACCTTC. Translation: CASSLWDSSLNYGYTF. V is TRBV5-5 and J is TRBJ1-2, with 7 bases identical to TRBD1. Trimming at V came to 4 bases and at J to 1 base, leaving 10 bases not matched to a gene. The CDR3 consists of 16 residues. Germline V lookup: CDR1 SGHKS, CDR2 YYEKEE (reference sequence).

This sequence joins TRBV6-5 and TRBJ2-5; D remains ambiguous. The CDR3 runs to 14 residues. The V end lost 8 bases, the J end lost 4 bases, and 17 bases lay between the germline ends. From germline, CDR1 is MNHEY and CDR2 SVGAGI. The CDR3 DNA sequence: TGTGCCAGCTCCCTTAGCCCGAGGCGAGAGACCCAGTACTTC. Amino acids: CASSLSPRRETQYF.

This chain joins TRBV5-5 and TRBJ2-7, with D perhaps assigned TRBD1 or TRBD2 (5 bases each). The length of the CDR3 is 12 residues. Germline CDR1 is SGHKS and CDR2 is YYEKEE (reference sequence). V gave up 3 bases and J gave up 3 bases, with 7 bases separating them. CDR3 sequence reads: CASSWGNYEQYF. CDR3 nucleotide sequence: TGTGCCAGCAGCTGGGGGAACTACGAGCAGTACTTC.

J is TRBJ2-1 and V is TRBV4-1; D is possibly TRBD1 (5 bases). Trimming stripped 0 bases from V and 8 bases from J, with 14 bases between. Germline V gene sequence: CDR1 MGHRA, CDR2 YSYEKL. This CDR3 has 15 amino acids. CDR3 sequence reads: CASSQETGGIHEQFF. The CDR3 coding sequence is TGCGCCAGCAGCCAAGAAACAGGTGGAATCCATGAGCAGTTCTTC.

This clonotype has a handful of counts. J is TRBJ2-1 and V is TRBV6-2 or TRBV6-3; D not certain. The germline gives CDR1 MNHEY, CDR2 SVGEGT. CDR3 size: 12 residues. Trimming left V 6 bases short and J 7 bases short, with 10 bases between. DNA for the CDR3: TGTGCCAGCAGGTACCCCCCGAATGAGCAGTTCTTC. Protein sequence: CASRYPPNEQFF.

This clonotype was observed a few times. This chain links TRBV4-2 with TRBJ2-3; no clear D. The V gene's germline CDR1 is LGHNA and CDR2 YNFKEQ. The CDR3 has 18 amino acids. Trimming removed 0 bases from V and 8 bases from J, with 24 bases in between. The CDR3 loop reads CASSQEALPSSPQSTQYF. The CDR3 DNA reads TGTGCCAGCAGCCAAGAAGCCCTCCCTTCGTCCCCACAGTCTACGCAGTATTTT.

The chain recombines TRBV28 with TRBJ2-1; TRBD2 matches at 8 bases. The CDR3 extends over 12 amino acids. Losses at the gene ends were 5 bases for V and 11 bases for J; bases not matched to a gene: 5. The V gene's germline CDR1 is MDHEN and CDR2 SYDVKM. The CDR3 DNA follows: TGTGCCAGCAGTCAAGTAGCGGGGAAGCAGTTCTTC. This translates into CASSQVAGKQFF.

This clonotype was counted ten times or more. This rearrangement joins TRBV7-9 to TRBJ1-2; D is uncertain. The CDR3 spans 15 residues. Germline values: CDR1 SEHNR, CDR2 FQNEAQ (reference sequence). With 1 base removed from V and 4 bases from J, the gap between germline ends came to 13 bases. The CDR3 coding sequence is TGTGCCAGCAGCTTAGTCAGGCAGTTGGCCTATGGCTACACCTTC. Protein sequence: CASSLVRQLAYGYTF.

This clonotype was detected only a few times. J is TRBJ2-5 and V is TRBV5-1; TRBD2 matches 8 bases. The CDR3 loop spans 14 amino acids. V shed 4 bases, J shed 5 bases, and the junction held 7 bases outside the gene matches. Germline assignment: CDR1 SGHRS and CDR2 YFSETQ. CDR3 nucleotides: TGCGCCAGCAGCCGGCCCGGGACTAGGGAGACCCAGTACTTC. Translating it yields CASSRPGTRETQYF.

This clonotype was detected ten times or more. V and J are TRBV4-1 and TRBJ2-1; no clear D. CDR1 MGHRA and CDR2 YSYEKL come from the germline V gene. The CDR3 covers 13 residues. Trimming shortened V by 3 bases and J by 10 bases, and 13 bases separated the two germline ends. CDR3 amino acids: CASSHTQLPEQFF. The DNA of the CDR3 is TGCGCCAGCAGCCACACACAGCTACCGGAGCAGTTCTTC.

This clonotype was counted a few times. The CDR3 loop is CASSYLRSGSGEKLFF. As DNA, the CDR3 is TGTGCCAGCAGTTACCTCCGATCGGGGTCGGGTGAAAAACTGTTTTTT. The rearrangement uses TRBV6-6 and TRBJ1-4; D is uncertain. The V and J ends lost 2 bases and 7 bases respectively, with 17 bases between them. CDR1 and CDR2 (germline): MNHNY, SVGAGI (reference sequence). The CDR3 covers 16 residues.